This entry lists 17 T cell receptor beta chains sequenced from one sample in a study of T cell responses to AZD1222 COVID-19 vaccine. The table came from immunoSEQ multiplex PCR; TCRdb's copy has only in-frame clones and leaves some out. This repertoire shows some 120,000 clones, around 85% found once; its top ten account for 5.5% to 8%. This specimen consisted of peripheral blood, obtained on day 0 of AZD1222 vaccination. The receptors were gathered from an adult in good health.

The V and J genes are TRBV27 and TRBJ1-1; D ambiguous. Germline CDR1 MNHEY, CDR2 SMNVEV (reference sequence). The CDR3 consists of 15 residues. Between the trimmed V and J ends, which lost 2 bases and 5 bases, there was a span of 15 bases. The CDR3 sequence: CASSLLTPFKTEAFF. In nucleotides, the CDR3 is TGTGCCAGCAGTTTACTCACACCCTTTAAGACTGAAGCTTTCTTT.

This clone was detected once. This chain connects TRBV5-1 to TRBJ1-3; possibly TRBD1 for D (6 bases). The CDR3 has 16 residues. V lost 0 bases, J lost 3 bases, and 13 bases lay in between. Germline CDR1 SGHRS, CDR2 YFSETQ. CDR3 DNA: TGCGCCAGCAGCTTGGCTGGGGGGGCATATGGAAACACCATATATTTT. Translated, it gives CASSLAGGAYGNTIYF.

This chain uses TRBV7-3 with TRBJ2-2; the D is unclear. V dropped 5 bases and J dropped 4 bases, with 5 bases sitting between them. This CDR3 contains 12 residues. Germline values: CDR1 SGHTA, CDR2 FQGTGA. CDR3 coding DNA: TGTGCCAGCAGCCTCCCCACCGGGGAGCTGTTTTTT. Protein: CASSLPTGELFF.

This clone was observed once. V is TRBV7-2 and J is TRBJ2-7; TRBD1 or TRBD2 may be the D gene (6 bases each). The CDR3 spans 15 residues. V lost 1 base, J lost 5 bases, and 15 bases lay in between. Germline loops: CDR1 SGHTA, CDR2 FQGNSA. The CDR3 DNA is TGTGCCAGCAGCTTAGTTTCGGGGGCGAGGAACGAGCAGTACTTC. This sequence encodes CASSLVSGARNEQYF.

The chain has TRBV14 and TRBJ2-7; D not resolved. Between the trimmed V and J ends, which lost 3 bases and 2 bases, there was a span of 11 bases. There are 14 residues in the CDR3. Germline assignment: CDR1 SGHDN and CDR2 FVKESK. The CDR3 DNA reads as TGTGCCAGCAGCCATGGCCGAGGAACCTACGAGCAGTACTTC. This translates into CASSHGRGTYEQYF.

In the case of this clone: Other DNA sequences in this specimen translate into the identical CDR3. V is TRBV4-2 and J is TRBJ1-2; D call uncertain. Trimming shortened V by 1 base and J by 2 bases, and 2 bases separated the two germline ends. Germline V gives CDR1 LGHNA, CDR2 YNFKEQ. The CDR3 has 12 amino acids. This chain's CDR3 is CASSQANYGYTF. The CDR3 bases are TGTGCCAGCAGCCAAGCCAACTATGGCTACACCTTC.

The J gene is TRBJ2-4, the V gene TRBV3-1 (or the pseudogene TRBV3-2); D is unresolved. The germline gives CDR1 LGHDT, CDR2 YNNKEL (reference sequence). This CDR3 spans 15 amino acids. V shed 3 bases and J shed 0 bases, with 9 bases lying between them. This CDR3 is CASSHGAAAKNIQYF. The CDR3 DNA reads TGTGCCAGCAGCCATGGTGCAGCAGCCAAAAACATTCAGTACTTC.

The V call is TRBV27, the J call TRBJ2-3; 7 positions match TRBD1. The length of the CDR3 is 14 residues. Germline CDR1 reads MNHEY; CDR2 reads SMNVEV (reference sequence). V gave up 6 bases and J gave up 2 bases; unmatched junction bases: 5. In DNA form, the CDR3 reads TGTGCCAGCAGAACAGGGGCTTACACAGATACGCAGTATTTT. This codes for CASRTGAYTDTQYF.

The chain is built from TRBV27 and TRBJ2-7, with TRBD1 identical over 7 bases. In germline, CDR1 is MNHEY, CDR2 SMNVEV (reference sequence). This CDR3 has 15 amino acids. With V trimmed by 4 bases and J by 3 bases, 9 bases remained unmatched. Here the CDR3 DNA reads TGTGCCAGCAGTTCTAAACCGGGACAGAGCTACGAGCAGTACTTC. It yields the protein CASSSKPGQSYEQYF.

This clone was observed a single time. The chain couples TRBV5-4 to TRBJ2-1; D is possibly TRBD1 or TRBD2 (5 bases each). This CDR3 comprises 16 residues. V lost 5 bases and J 4 bases, leaving 19 bases between the germline ends. Germline V CDR1 and CDR2: SGHNT, YYREEE (reference sequence). The CDR3 protein is CASSPGGRGRYNEQFF. The CDR3, as DNA: TGTGCCAGCAGTCCTGGAGGCCGGGGCCGGTACAATGAGCAGTTCTTC.

The V gene is TRBV5-4, the J gene TRBJ2-3; no clear D. The V gene lost 2 bases and the J gene lost 3 bases, with 10 bases spanning the gap. The germline gives CDR1 SGHNT, CDR2 YYREEE (reference sequence). CDR3 size: 14 residues. The CDR3 DNA follows: TGTGCCAGCAGCTTAAAGGACGGTACAGATACGCAGTATTTT. Its protein is CASSLKDGTDTQYF.

This clone showed up just once. J is TRBJ1-2 and V is TRBV24-1, with D possibly TRBD1 on 5 matching bases. V was trimmed by 5 bases and J by 8 bases, leaving 11 bases between them. Germline V gives CDR1 KGHDR, CDR2 SFDVKD. The CDR3 runs to 12 residues. Here the CDR3 reads CATSAGLDGYTF. CDR3 DNA sequence: TGTGCCACCAGTGCAGGGTTGGACGGCTACACCTTC.

The chain uses TRBV10-3 and TRBJ1-2, with TRBD1 as a possible D gene (6 bases). The CDR3 spans 14 residues. Germline V CDR1 and CDR2: ENHRY, SYGVKD. The V end was cut by 3 bases, the J end by 4 bases, with 12 bases between. The CDR3 loop reads CAISDRTDSYGYTF. Written as DNA, the CDR3 is TGTGCCATCAGTGACCGGACAGACTCCTATGGCTACACCTTC.

This clone is a singleton in its sample. The chain couples TRBV7-2 to TRBJ1-1; D is unresolved. V was trimmed by 5 bases and J by 9 bases, leaving 22 bases between them. CDR3 length: 15 residues. Germline V CDR1 and CDR2: SGHTA, FQGNSA. The CDR3 DNA follows: TGTGCCAGCAGCCCCTCACAAACGGCCGGGTTTAAAGCTTTCTTT. This translates into CASSPSQTAGFKAFF.

This clone has more than one count but fewer than ten. The chain joins TRBV5-5 to TRBJ1-5; 8 nucleotides align to TRBD1. V shed 4 bases and J 6 bases; nucleotides not matched to a gene: 9. Germline CDR1 and CDR2: SGHKS and YYEKEE (reference sequence). The CDR3 is 15 residues long. The CDR3 loop reads CASSPTGVISQPQHF. The CDR3 DNA reads TGTGCCAGCAGCCCGACAGGGGTAATCAGTCAGCCCCAGCATTTT.

The chain combines TRBV5-6 with TRBJ1-1; D ambiguous. CDR1 SGHDT and CDR2 YYEEEE come from the germline V gene. This CDR3 region has 13 residues. The ends were cut back, 2 bases at V and 7 bases at J, with 12 bases in the middle. The CDR3 region has the DNA TGTGCCAGCAGCTTTACCGGGCCAGGTGAAGCTTTCTTT. Its translation: CASSFTGPGEAFF. The full variable domain, with the rest looked up from reference TRBV5-6 and TRBJ1-1, is DAGVTQSPTHLIKTRGQQVTLRCSPKSGHDTVSWYQQALGQGPQFIFQYYEEEERQRGNFPDRFSGHQFPNYSSELNVNALLLGDSALYLCASSFTGPGEAFFGQGTRLTVV.

The chain has TRBV18 and TRBJ1-1; D unclear. The CDR3 consists of 13 residues. Trimming left V 3 bases short and J 4 bases short, with 9 bases between. The germline V gene has CDR1 KGHSH and CDR2 LQKENI. CDR3 in DNA: TGTGCCAGCTCACCTCGGGCAGCCACTGAAGCTTTCTTT. Its protein product is CASSPRAATEAFF.